This is a list of T cell receptor beta chains from one sample in a study of blood T cell repertoires in COVID-19. Repertoires were generated with immunoSEQ multiplex PCR, while TCRdb's copy carries only in-frame clones and drops some. The sample consists of roughly 230,000 clones, roughly 84% of them appearing once. Specimen: peripheral blood. The origin of the receptors is a man between 35 and 55 years old with acute or convalescent COVID-19. The CDR3 runs from the conserved cysteine through the conserved F or W. The D gene is left open where the match is weak. A row's size may be missing; if present it is once, few, many or a size class.

size	J	V	D	DNA	CDR3
.	TRBJ1-1	TRBV5-1	.	TGCGCCAGCAGCCTCATCCCGGTCGGGGGGGTCACTGAAGCTTTCTTT	CASSLIPVGGVTEAFF
few	TRBJ2-2	TRBV4-2	.	TGTGCCAGCAGCCAAGATGGCAGAACCGGGGAGCTGTTTTTT	CASSQDGRTGELFF
.	TRBJ1-2	TRBV5-1	.	TGCGCCAGCAGGGGCAGGGACTATGGCTACACCTTC	CASRGRDYGYTF
.	TRBJ2-7	TRBV5-4	TRBD2	TGTGCCAGCAGTCCCGGGGTAGCGGGGGGCTGGGTCGAGCAGTACTTC	CASSPGVAGGWVEQYF
.	TRBJ2-1	TRBV6-2/TRBV6-3	.	TGTGCCAGCAGCTCACAGGGAACCTACAATGAGCAGTTCTTC	CASSSQGTYNEQFF
.	TRBJ2-2	TRBV7-3	.	TGTGCCAGCAGCCACTACCCGTTAACGGGGGGCGCCGGGGAGCTGTTTTTT	CASSHYPLTGGAGELFF
.	TRBJ2-4	TRBV2	.	TGTGCCAGCAGTGAAGCCATTTTCGGCATTCAGTACTTC	CASSEAIFGIQYF
.	TRBJ2-7	TRBV24-1	TRBD2	TGTGCCACCAGTGAAACGGGACTAGCGGGGGGACCTTTATACGAGCAGTACTTC	CATSETGLAGGPLYEQYF
.	TRBJ2-6	TRBV6-1	.	TGTGCCAGCAGTGTGGGACACGGCTCTGGGGCCAACGTCCTGACTTTC	CASSVGHGSGANVLTF
.	TRBJ1-5	TRBV4-1	TRBD1	TGCGCCAGCAGCCAAGTAAGGGGACAGCAGCATTTT	CASSQVRGQQHF
.	TRBJ2-5	TRBV7-9	TRBD1	TGTGCCAGCAGCCCAAGGGGGACAGAAAAAGAGACCCAGTACTTC	CASSPRGTEKETQYF
.	TRBJ2-7	TRBV18	.	TGTGCCAGCTCACCCAGGGGGGACGAGCAGTACTTC	CASSPRGDEQYF
.	TRBJ1-6	TRBV5-1	.	TGCGCCAGCAGCTTGTCAGGGGATGGATCACCCCTCCACTTT	CASSLSGDGSPLHF
.	TRBJ2-7	TRBV9	TRBD1	TGTGCCAGCAGCGTGGGGACAGGAAAATACGAGCAGTACTTC	CASSVGTGKYEQYF
once	TRBJ1-1	TRBV5-1	TRBD1	TGCGCCAGCAGCGTGCCCGGGACAGGGAACACTGAAGCTTTCTTT	CASSVPGTGNTEAFF
.	TRBJ2-5	TRBV11-1	TRBD2	TGTGCCAGCAGCACCCAAGGGGCGGGGGAGGAGACCCAGTACTTC	CASSTQGAGEETQYF
.	TRBJ1-6	TRBV5-6	.	TGTGCCAGCAGCTTTGAGTCCCTAGCGGGTTCACCCCTCCACTTT	CASSFESLAGSPLHF
once	TRBJ1-5	TRBV3-1/TRBV3-2	.	TGTGCCAGCAGCCTAATGAGGGATCAGCCCCAGCATTTT	CASSLMRDQPQHF
few	TRBJ2-2	TRBV4-2	TRBD2	TGTGCCAGCAGCCATCCGGGGAGCGGGGAGGAGAAGTGGGAAAACACCGGGGAGCTGTTTTTT	CASSHPGSGEEKWENTGELFF
.	TRBJ2-5	TRBV14	.	TGTGCCAGCAGCCATGAGCTGCATGGCCAAGAGACCCAGTACTTC	CASSHELHGQETQYF
.	TRBJ2-7	TRBV6-2/TRBV6-3	TRBD1	TGTGCCAGCAGCGCCAGGACAGGGTCCTTCTACGAGCAGTACTTC	CASSARTGSFYEQYF
.	TRBJ1-3	TRBV13	.	TGTGCCAGCAGCTCCGCCGGGGGGCGCGTCTCTGGAAACACCATATATTTT	CASSSAGGRVSGNTIYF
.	TRBJ1-5	TRBV3-1/TRBV3-2	.	TGTGCCAGCAGCCAAGATGGCAGGAATCAGCCCCAGCATTTT	CASSQDGRNQPQHF
.	TRBJ1-4	TRBV6-5	TRBD1	TGTGCCAGCAGTTACTCGACAGGGGCAACTAATGAAAAACTGTTTTTT	CASSYSTGATNEKLFF
.	TRBJ2-7	TRBV2	.	TGTGCCAGCAGTGAGGGCAGTACCTACGAGCAGTACTTC	CASSEGSTYEQYF
few	TRBJ1-5	TRBV30	.	TGTGCCTGGAGTGTAGCAAGCAATCAGCCCCAGCATTTT	CAWSVASNQPQHF
.	TRBJ1-6	TRBV18	.	TGTGCCAGCTCACCACCGGGTCAGGCTTCACCCCTCCACTTT	CASSPPGQASPLHF
.	TRBJ1-2	TRBV5-1	TRBD1	TGCGCCAGCAGCGCGACAGGGGGCGTGAATGGCTACACCTTC	CASSATGGVNGYTF
.	TRBJ1-6	TRBV5-4	TRBD1	TGTGCCAGCAGCTCGGGGACAGGGTTGACGGCACCCCTCCACTTT	CASSSGTGLTAPLHF
.	TRBJ1-2	TRBV19	.	TGTGCCAGTAGTGTTGAGACAGGCGTAAATGGCTACACCTTC	CASSVETGVNGYTF
.	TRBJ1-1	TRBV5-1	TRBD1	TGCGCCAGCAGCGAGGGACAGGGGGCCTTTCAAGCTTTCTTT	CASSEGQGAFQAFF
.	TRBJ2-1	TRBV11-2	TRBD2	TGTGCCAGCAGCTTCCAGCGGGGGGGCACATGGGAGCAGTTCTTC	CASSFQRGGTWEQFF